This TCR beta chain is drawn from a study of blood T cells in healthy people across ages. This clonotype was counted only a few times. Next came a second PCR, run for about 7 to 12 cycles, which used a sample-barcoded 5' primer along with a J-beta primer mix. TCRdb called the 5' RACE reads again in MiXCR, with one record for every CDR3 protein. The sample holds about 800,000 distinct CDR3 sequences, roughly 25% seen once. This same sample was also taken into another study, of T cells of mothers and their children. That source reports: The study recruited three healthy Caucasian mothers and their six children as donors.

The specimen was blood. The receptor was isolated from a boy younger than 18 in good health.

The CDR3: CSASSGGSYEQYF. CDR3 nucleotide sequence: TGCAGTGCTAGTAGCGGCGGCTCCTACGAGCAGTACTTC. The chain combines TRBV20-1 with TRBJ2-7, with D perhaps matching TRBD2 (6 bases). Trimming pared 3 bases from V and 0 bases from J, leaving 9 bases between. CDR3 length: 13 residues. The germline gives CDR1 DFQATT, CDR2 SNEGSKA (reference sequence).